A single sample gave rise to the 21 T cell receptor beta chains below, sequenced in a study of Ad26.COV2.S vaccination and SARS-CoV-2 variants. Described treatment: around 19 received Ad26.COV2.S at low or high dose, single or two shots; a few received placebo; per-sample allocation not given. Collection of samples fell on day 63 after the first vaccine or placebo injection. Sequenced by immunoSEQ multiplex PCR; TCRdb stores in-frame clones only, minus some. Among about 320,000 clones listed, around four fifths were seen once. The specimen comprised peripheral blood, sampled in a trial of Ad26.COV2.S vaccine versus placebo. These receptors all come from a person aged 18 to 65 who received the Ad26.COV2.S COVID-19 vaccine or a placebo.

This clone was seen only once. This chain joins TRBV9 and TRBJ2-3; D may be TRBD2 (6 bases). V lost 0 bases and J lost 0, with 11 bases in between. CDR1 SGDLS and CDR2 YYNGEE come from the germline V gene. This CDR3 region has 16 residues. This CDR3 reads CASSVAPRGSTDTQYF. For the CDR3, the DNA is TGTGCCAGCAGCGTAGCACCCCGGGGGAGCACAGATACGCAGTATTTT.

This chain joins TRBV19 and TRBJ2-5; 8 nucleotides agree with TRBD2. There are 19 residues in the CDR3. V lost 0 bases to trimming and J lost 5 bases; unmatched junction nucleotides: 17. Germline V gene lookup returns CDR1 LNHDA and CDR2 SQIVND (reference sequence). CDR3 nucleotides: TGTGCCAGTAGTATAGATCCCCCGGCGAGGGGCGGGGGGAAGGAGACCCAGTACTTC. Protein sequence: CASSIDPPARGGGKETQYF. Using reference TRBV19 and TRBJ2-5 for the parts outside the CDR3, the full variable domain is DGGITQSPKYLFRKEGQNVTLSCEQNLNHDAMYWYRQDPGQGLRLIYYSQIVNDFQKGDIAEGYSVSREKKESFPLTVTSAQKNPTAFYLCASSIDPPARGGGKETQYFGPGTRLLVL.

This clone was counted a single time. This sequence joins TRBV28 and TRBJ2-7, with D unresolved. From germline, CDR1 is MDHEN and CDR2 SYDVKM. This CDR3 spans 12 amino acids. Trimming took 7 bases from V and 7 from J, leaving 14 bases between them. The CDR3 region is CASMVGVGEQYF. The DNA of the CDR3 is TGTGCCAGCATGGTAGGCGTCGGTGAGCAGTACTTC.

This sequence joins TRBV29-1 and TRBJ2-1, with 11 bases matching TRBD2. This CDR3 has 15 residues. V lost 6 bases and J lost 2; bases outside the gene matches: 6. Germline CDR1 is SQVTM and CDR2 is ANQGSEA. The CDR3 nucleotides read TGCAGCGTGGAACCTAGCGGGGGGACCTACAATGAGCAGTTCTTC. Translated, it gives CSVEPSGGTYNEQFF.

The gene calls are TRBV28 and TRBJ2-3; TRBD1 aligns across 8 bases. J lost 4 bases, V lost 5 bases, and 11 bases had no gene match. The CDR3 is made up of 16 amino acids. Germline loops: CDR1 MDHEN, CDR2 SYDVKM. The DNA of the CDR3 is TGTGCCAGCAGTGTAGCAGGGGGCCTCACGGCAGATACGCAGTATTTT. This encodes CASSVAGGLTADTQYF.

This chain links TRBV24-1 with TRBJ1-2, with D tentatively TRBD1 (5 bases). Germline V gene lookup returns CDR1 KGHDR and CDR2 SFDVKD. Trimming removed 5 bases at V and 0 bases at J, with 18 bases between. The CDR3 length is 17 residues. Written as DNA, the CDR3 is TGTGCCACCAGTGGTATCGGGGGGGGAGAGGCTAACTATGGCTACACCTTC. Translating it yields CATSGIGGGEANYGYTF.

The chain carries TRBV18 and TRBJ1-1; D ambiguous. The length of the CDR3 is 13 residues. V was shortened by 0 bases and J by 3 bases, with 5 bases between the two germline ends. Per the germline V gene, CDR1 is KGHSH and CDR2 is LQKENI. The CDR3, as DNA: TGTGCCAGCTCACCACCGGGAGACACTGAAGCTTTCTTT. Its protein product is CASSPPGDTEAFF.

The chain recombines TRBV6-5 with TRBJ1-5, with D possibly being TRBD1 (5 bases). V lost 6 bases and J 5 bases, leaving 11 bases between the germline ends. This CDR3 has 13 residues. Per the germline V gene, CDR1 is MNHEY and CDR2 is SVGAGI. The CDR3 coding sequence is TGTGCCAGCAGGGCAGGGCGTTATCAGCCCCAGCATTTT. Its translation: CASRAGRYQPQHF.

The chain has TRBV5-5 and TRBJ1-6, with 9 bases that match TRBD1. Trimming removed 3 bases from V and 4 bases from J; junction bases left unmatched: 11. This CDR3 has 18 amino acids. Germline V gene lookup returns CDR1 SGHKS and CDR2 YYEKEE (reference sequence). The CDR3: CASSYGTGPSSYNSPLHF. Here the CDR3 DNA reads TGTGCCAGCAGCTACGGGACAGGGCCCTCGAGTTATAATTCACCCCTCCACTTT.

The gene calls are TRBV5-8 and TRBJ2-1; the D gene is possibly TRBD1 (6 bases). There are 13 residues in the CDR3. The V gene lost 7 bases and the J gene lost 5 bases, with 13 bases spanning the gap. CDR1 is SGHTS and CDR2 is YDEGEE in the germline V gene. CDR3 sequence (DNA): TGTGCCAGCTTGAGGGACACAGACAATGAGCAGTTCTTC. Protein sequence: CASLRDTDNEQFF.

The chain uses TRBV28 and TRBJ1-2; tentatively, D is TRBD1 (5 bases). The CDR3 is 13 residues long. Trimming pared 6 bases from V and 2 bases from J, leaving 10 bases between. Looked up from germline, CDR1 is MDHEN and CDR2 is SYDVKM. The CDR3 sequence: CASSPGGNYGYTF. The CDR3 nucleotides read TGTGCCAGCAGCCCGGGGGGGAACTATGGCTACACCTTC.

In DNA, the CDR3 is TGTGCCAGCAGTGCCCGAGGACAGCTATACACTGAAGCTTTCTTT. It yields the protein CASSARGQLYTEAFF. The chain combines TRBV2 with TRBJ1-1, with D perhaps TRBD1 (6 bases). The CDR3 spans 15 residues. With 4 bases removed from V and 3 bases from J, the gap between germline ends came to 15 bases. In germline, CDR1 is SNHLY, CDR2 FYNNEI. Using reference TRBV2 and TRBJ1-1 for the parts outside the CDR3, the full variable domain is EPEVTQTPSHQVTQMGQEVILRCVPISNHLYFYWYRQILGQKVEFLVSFYNNEISEKSEIFDDQFSVERPDGSNFTLKIRSTKLEDSAMYFCASSARGQLYTEAFFGQGTRLTVV.

The gene calls are TRBV28 and TRBJ2-3; TRBD1 aligns across 7 bases. V was pared by 6 bases and J by 0 bases, with 3 bases of the junction left unmatched. Germline lookup yields CDR1 MDHEN and CDR2 SYDVKM. This CDR3 has 14 residues. The CDR3 here is CASSVTGSTDTQYF. CDR3 nucleotides: TGTGCCAGCAGCGTGACAGGGAGCACAGATACGCAGTATTTT. The whole variable domain, remainder taken from reference TRBV28 and TRBJ2-3, is DVKVTQSSRYLVKRTGEKVFLECVQDMDHENMFWYRQDPGLGLRLIYFSYDVKMKEKGDIPEGYSVSREKKERFSLILESASTNQTSMYLCASSVTGSTDTQYFGPGTRLTVL.

This clone came up once. The chain is built from TRBV12-3 or TRBV12-4 and TRBJ2-3; 13 bases are shared with TRBD2. The J segment lost 11 bases and the V segment lost 4 bases, leaving 3 bases of the junction unmatched. The CDR3 has 13 amino acids. The CDR3 DNA is TGTGCCAGCAGTTCACTAGCGGGGGGGGAGCAGTATTTT. It translates to CASSSLAGGEQYF.

The chain recombines TRBV11-2 with TRBJ2-7; 7 positions agree with TRBD2. The CDR3 sequence is 14 residues long. V lost 5 bases and J lost 3; bases outside the gene matches: 7. From germline, CDR1 is SGHAT and CDR2 FQNNGV. CDR3 residues: CASSLGGGDYEQYF. In DNA, the CDR3 is TGTGCCAGCAGCCTTGGGGGAGGGGACTACGAGCAGTACTTC.

The rearrangement joins TRBV5-1 to TRBJ1-1, with TRBD1 matching 9 bases. V was clipped by 6 bases and J by 0 bases; unmatched bases: 9. The CDR3 has 16 amino acids. Germline V gene sequence: CDR1 SGHRS, CDR2 YFSETQ. CDR3 sequence: CASTFRDRALNTEAFF. The CDR3 DNA sequence: TGCGCCAGCACCTTCCGGGACAGGGCCTTGAACACTGAAGCTTTCTTT.

This chain joins TRBV28 and TRBJ2-7, with TRBD1 identical over 7 bases. The V segment lost 4 bases and the J segment 0 bases; nucleotides outside the gene matches: 6. This CDR3 region has 15 residues. Germline CDR1 is MDHEN and CDR2 is SYDVKM. Here the CDR3 reads CASSYTGDLSYEQYF. CDR3 bases: TGTGCCAGCAGTTATACAGGGGATCTCTCCTACGAGCAGTACTTC.

The rearrangement uses TRBV2 and TRBJ1-1, with D unresolved. The CDR3 has 10 amino acids. The V gene lost 6 bases and the J gene lost 2 bases, with 1 base spanning the gap. CDR1 SNHLY and CDR2 FYNNEI come from the germline V gene. The CDR3 DNA reads TGTGCCAGCAGAAACACTGAAGCTTTCTTT. Its protein is CASRNTEAFF.

The chain recombines TRBV7-9 with TRBJ1-1; TRBD1 is a possible D gene (6 bases). The CDR3 is made up of 15 amino acids. Germline V gene data show CDR1 as SEHNR and CDR2 as FQNEAQ (reference sequence). Trimming cost V 1 base and J 6 bases, with 15 bases left between them. The CDR3 spells CASSLEGGIGAEAFF. The CDR3 nucleotides are TGTGCCAGCAGCTTAGAAGGGGGGATTGGCGCTGAAGCTTTCTTT.

The rearrangement joins TRBV19 to TRBJ1-1, with a weak D call TRBD1 (6 bases). CDR1 and CDR2 from the germline V gene are LNHDA and SQIVND (reference sequence). The V end was cut by 9 bases, the J end by 10 bases, with 15 bases between. The length of the CDR3 is 11 residues. Here the CDR3 reads CASAGEGRAFF. For the CDR3, the DNA is TGTGCCAGCGCAGGGGAGGGGCGAGCTTTCTTT.

The V and J genes are TRBV5-1 and TRBJ1-3; D not certain. V was trimmed by 4 bases and J by 0 bases, leaving 14 bases between them. This CDR3 is 16 amino acids long. The germline gives CDR1 SGHRS, CDR2 YFSETQ. CDR3 protein: CASSGYSENSGNTIYF. The CDR3, as DNA: TGCGCCAGCAGCGGATACAGTGAAAACTCTGGAAACACCATATATTTT.